This T cell receptor (beta chain) was sequenced during a study of shared clonotypes between healthy human individuals. Study in general: Aged between 18 and 49, the donors were a couple of women and a few men. Points from the study as a whole: Among donors, clonotype sharing was expected to be affected by sequencing depth.

Genomic DNA from each subset was divided evenly over several immunoSEQ plates. Some clones are missing from TCRdb's copy, which holds only in-frame ones; the method was immunoSEQ multiplex PCR. The sample includes around 550,000 clones, approximately 95% of them seen just once. V lost 5 bases, J lost 3 bases, and 16 bases lay in between. CDR3 length equals 15 residues. CDR1 and CDR2 (germline): MDHEN, SYDVKM. In the naive CD8 group, cells lacked CD45RO and were positively selected for CCR7, so terminally differentiated effector memory CD45RA+ cells were left out. For this clone: Its antigen remains unknown.

Sequences were obtained from naive CD8+ T cells sorted from blood. The chain joins TRBV28 to TRBJ1-2; D possibly corresponds to TRBD1 (6 bases). This clonotype originated in a woman in her twenties or thirties in good health. The CDR3 region has the DNA TGTGCCAGCAGTGAGGACAGCTATCTTCACTATGGCTACACCTTC. This gives the protein CASSEDSYLHYGYTF.